This T cell receptor (beta chain) emerged from a study of a mutant IDH1 vaccine in newly diagnosed glioma. This clone occurred once. Its specificity is not known. Produced via immunoSEQ multiplex PCR; TCRdb's table is partial and in-frame only. The sample consists of about 53,000 clones, approximately 82% of them appearing once. The junction had 10 bases not matched to a gene; V was cut back by 3 bases and J by 5 bases. The length of the CDR3 is 17 residues. CDR1 is SGHRS, CDR2 YFSETQ, per germline. The time point: week 5, during vaccination. Every single dose of the vaccine, 300 ug of mutant IDH1 20-mer peptide, came with topical imiquimod.

The sample was PBMCs, taken from a glioma patient whose treatment included an IDH1 peptide vaccine. This receptor was identified in a woman aged 18-35 years with glioma. Some clones in this sample may be carry-over from other donors' samples. The chain is built from TRBV5-1 and TRBJ2-7, with TRBD2 matching over 14 bases. CDR3 region: CASSSARLAGGPHEQYF. The CDR3 DNA is TGCGCCAGCAGCTCCGCCCGACTAGCGGGAGGGCCTCACGAGCAGTACTTC.